The 5 T cell receptor beta chains reported below all come from one sample, sequenced in a study of Graves' ophthalmopathy and Graves' hyperthyroidism. RNA transcripts provided the template for amplifying TCR beta CDR3 regions. Investigators did first-round RT-PCR with HTBI primers, then second-round multiplex PCR. TCRdb ran MiXCR on the multiplex PCR reads and lists one entry per CDR3 protein. The sample consists of 40,000 or so distinct CDR3 sequences, around 52% of them appearing once. Source material: peripheral blood. The receptors come from an adult man with Graves' ophthalmopathy.

The sample holds many counts of this clonotype. This chain uses TRBV6-6 with TRBJ2-1; 10 bases are shared with TRBD2. Germline-derived CDR1 and CDR2 are MNHNY and SVGAGI (reference sequence). The ends lost 7 bases at V and 9 bases at J; junction bases unmatched: 12. The CDR3 spans 15 residues. The CDR3 here is CASTESGRALGEQFF. The CDR3, as DNA: TGTGCCAGCACCGAAAGCGGGAGGGCCTTGGGTGAGCAGTTCTTC.

This chain uses TRBV9 with TRBJ1-2, with D possibly matching TRBD1 (6 bases). Trimming removed 4 bases from V and 3 bases from J, with 19 bases in between. The CDR3 extends over 16 amino acids. Per the germline V gene, CDR1 is SGDLS and CDR2 is YYNGEE. The CDR3 DNA reads TGTGCCAGCAGCCGCAGCCGGGGACAAGGGCACTATGGCTACACCTTC. This translates into CASSRSRGQGHYGYTF.

The chain has TRBV7-9 and TRBJ2-7; tentatively, D is TRBD1 (8 bases). The CDR3 runs to 19 residues. Per the germline V gene, CDR1 is SEHNR and CDR2 is FQNEAQ (reference sequence). V was shortened by 5 bases and J by 7 bases, with 33 bases between the two germline ends. CDR3 sequence: CASSPRTRQGWGETGEQYF. CDR3 nucleotides: TGTGCCAGCAGCCCGAGGACTAGACAGGGGTGGGGTGAAACCGGGGAGCAGTACTTC.

This clonotype was counted many times. The chain recombines TRBV5-1 with TRBJ2-1; 9 bases align to TRBD1. The CDR3 spans 15 residues. In germline, CDR1 is SGHRS, CDR2 YFSETQ. The V and J ends lost 3 bases and 1 base, in that order; junction bases with no gene match: 2. The CDR3 DNA reads TGCGCCAGCAGCTGGGGACAGGGTTCCTACAATGAGCAGTTCTTC. Residues: CASSWGQGSYNEQFF.

This clonotype is labeled as medium-sized. The chain carries TRBV20-1 and TRBJ2-7; D may match TRBD1 or TRBD2 (5 bases each). The germline CDR1 and CDR2 sequences are DFQATT and SNEGSKA (reference sequence). The CDR3 is made up of 13 amino acids. V gave up 1 base and J gave up 3 bases, with 10 bases separating them. CDR3 DNA sequence: TGCAGTGCTAGAGTGAGGGACGGCTACGAGCAGTACGTC. Its protein product is CSARVRDGYEQYV.